These 26 T cell receptor beta chains were all obtained from the same sample, sequenced in a study of OX40 agonist ivuxolimab in advanced cancers. Sequencing used immunoSEQ multiplex PCR; TCRdb keeps in-frame clones, though not all of them. The sample records 65,000 to 75,000 clones, less than 85% being singletons. Sequencing used CD4+ or CD8+ T cells sorted from blood, obtained in a trial of the OX40 agonist ivuxolimab. Receptors originate from an adult with an advanced solid tumor such as melanoma, head and neck, liver or kidney cancer.

The chain has TRBV5-6 and TRBJ2-3, with 8 bases aligning to TRBD1. This CDR3 has 15 amino acids. In germline, CDR1 is SGHDT, CDR2 YYEEEE. V lost 3 bases and J lost 0; bases outside the gene matches: 3. In DNA, the CDR3 is TGTGCCAGCAGCTCCGGGACAGGAAGCACAGATACGCAGTATTTT. Translating gives CASSSGTGSTDTQYF.

This clone turned up a few times. The chain joins TRBV19 to TRBJ1-2, with D unclear. The ends were cut back, 3 bases at V and 5 bases at J, with 7 bases in the middle. Germline V gives CDR1 LNHDA, CDR2 SQIVND (reference sequence). The CDR3 loop spans 12 amino acids. CDR3 in amino acids: CASSMEPYGYTF. CDR3 DNA sequence: TGTGCCAGTAGTATGGAGCCTTATGGCTACACCTTC.

V and J are TRBV6-5 and TRBJ2-7; D is perhaps TRBD2 (6 bases). V was pared by 0 bases and J by 6 bases, with 18 bases between. The germline gives CDR1 MNHEY, CDR2 SVGAGI. The CDR3 consists of 16 residues. CDR3 sequence: CASSYSKGGGMSEQYF. CDR3 nucleotides: TGTGCCAGCAGTTACTCGAAGGGTGGCGGGATGAGCGAGCAGTACTTC.

The V gene is TRBV11-3, the J gene TRBJ2-7, with TRBD1 matching 7 bases. Germline CDR1 reads SGHNT; CDR2 reads YENEEA. With 5 bases clipped from V and 3 bases from J, the junction kept 10 bases outside the gene matches. The CDR3 is 15 residues long. The CDR3 bases are TGTGCCAGCAGCCGAGACAGGGAATACGGCTACGAGCAGTACTTC. It codes for CASSRDREYGYEQYF.

The chain combines TRBV9 with TRBJ2-6; D possibly corresponds to TRBD1 (5 bases). Deletions cut 0 bases from V and 1 base from J, with 8 bases between. From germline, CDR1 is SGDLS and CDR2 YYNGEE. This CDR3 is built from 16 residues. The CDR3 nucleotides are TGTGCCAGCAGCGTAGATCAGGGTTCTGGGGCCAACGTCCTGACTTTC. It encodes CASSVDQGSGANVLTF.

J is TRBJ2-2 and V is TRBV2; D ambiguous. Trimming pared 6 bases from V and 4 bases from J, leaving 9 bases between. The CDR3 covers 13 residues. Germline CDR1 is SNHLY and CDR2 is FYNNEI. The CDR3 here is CASRGSSTGELFF. Written as DNA, the CDR3 is TGTGCCAGCAGGGGCAGCTCCACCGGGGAGCTGTTTTTT. The complete variable domain, with remaining parts taken from reference TRBV2 and TRBJ2-2, reads EPEVTQTPSHQVTQMGQEVILRCVPISNHLYFYWYRQILGQKVEFLVSFYNNEISEKSEIFDDQFSVERPDGSNFTLKIRSTKLEDSAMYFCASRGSSTGELFFGEGSRLTVL.

This chain uses TRBV11-3 with TRBJ1-1; no firm D call. The CDR3 contains 15 residues. The V gene's germline CDR1 is SGHNT and CDR2 YENEEA. With 2 bases removed from V and 7 bases from J, the gap between germline ends came to 17 bases. The CDR3: CASSLRSGSWGEAFF. The CDR3 region has the DNA TGTGCCAGCAGCTTAAGGTCGGGGAGTTGGGGTGAAGCTTTCTTT. Full variable domain (remainder filled in from reference TRBV11-3 and TRBJ1-1): EAGVVQSPRYKIIEKKQPVAFWCNPISGHNTLYWYLQNLGQGPELLIRYENEEAVDDSQLPKDRFSAERLKGVDSTLKIQPAELGDSAVYLCASSLRSGSWGEAFFGQGTRLTVV.

The V and J genes are TRBV19 and TRBJ1-3; D unresolved. From germline, CDR1 is LNHDA and CDR2 SQIVND (reference sequence). The CDR3 is 14 amino acids. V was pared by 5 bases and J by 0 bases, with 8 bases between. The CDR3 loop reads CASSDPSSGNTIYF. The CDR3 nucleotides are TGTGCCAGTAGTGACCCGAGCTCTGGAAACACCATATATTTT.

The gene calls are TRBV28 and TRBJ1-5, with D possibly TRBD1 on 5 matching bases. V lost 3 bases to trimming and J lost 6 bases, with 12 bases between them. The V gene's germline CDR1 is MDHEN and CDR2 SYDVKM. The CDR3 sequence is 14 residues long. CDR3 in DNA: TGTGCCAGCAGTTTGGCAGGGATTGTTCAGCCCCAGCATTTT. This codes for CASSLAGIVQPQHF.

The chain carries TRBV7-9 and TRBJ2-7; D is ambiguous. The CDR3 spans 14 residues. Trimming stripped 2 bases from V and 3 bases from J, with 11 bases between. Per the germline V gene, CDR1 is SEHNR and CDR2 is FQNEAQ (reference sequence). The chain's CDR3 is CASSLSGVSYEQYF. CDR3 nucleotide sequence: TGTGCCAGCAGCTTATCTGGTGTCAGCTACGAGCAGTACTTC.

This clone has only a few counts. The gene calls are TRBV10-3 and TRBJ1-1; D not certain. The CDR3 runs 13 residues. V was pared by 4 bases and J by 3 bases, with 9 bases between. The germline V gene has CDR1 ENHRY and CDR2 SYGVKD. The CDR3 DNA sequence: TGTGCCATCAGTGGTCGGATCGACACTGAAGCTTTCTTT. Protein sequence: CAISGRIDTEAFF.

The rearrangement joins TRBV5-4 to TRBJ2-3, with TRBD2 identical over 8 bases. J was trimmed by 4 bases and V by 0 bases; bases with no gene match: 7. CDR1 SGHNT and CDR2 YYREEE come from the germline V gene (reference sequence). The length of the CDR3 is 16 residues. CDR3 nucleotide sequence: TGTGCCAGCAGCTTGGGTGCGGGACTAGTCCCAGATACGCAGTATTTT. It encodes CASSLGAGLVPDTQYF.

The rearrangement uses TRBV2 and TRBJ1-5, with D hard to call. This CDR3 region has 14 residues. Germline-derived CDR1 and CDR2 are SNHLY and FYNNEI. V was trimmed by 7 bases and J by 6 bases, leaving 16 bases between them. CDR3: CASKGDTVTQPQHF. The DNA of the CDR3 is TGTGCCAGCAAAGGAGATACAGTGACTCAGCCCCAGCATTTT.

The rearrangement uses TRBV7-2 and TRBJ2-7; D may be TRBD2 (5 bases). The germline V and J ends were trimmed by 6 bases and 3 bases, with 15 bases remaining between them. The germline CDR1 and CDR2 sequences are SGHTA and FQGNSA. The CDR3 runs to 14 residues. The CDR3 sequence: CASSPRWGDYEQYF. The CDR3 DNA sequence: TGTGCCAGCAGTCCACGATGGGGAGACTACGAGCAGTACTTC. Full variable domain (outside the CDR3, taken from reference TRBV7-2 and TRBJ2-7): GAGVSQSPSNKVTEKGKDVELRCDPISGHTALYWYRQSLGQGLEFLIYFQGNSAPDKSGLPSDRFSAERTGGSVSTLTIQRTQQEDSAVYLCASSPRWGDYEQYFGPGTRLTVT.

This rearrangement joins TRBV7-3 to TRBJ2-2, with D uncertain. The CDR3 extends over 12 amino acids. V lost 5 bases, J lost 8 bases, and 9 bases lay in between. Per germline, CDR1 SGHTA and CDR2 FQGTGA. CDR3 sequence: CASSRLEGELFF. CDR3 nucleotides: TGTGCCAGCAGCCGACTTGAAGGGGAGCTGTTTTTT.

The chain combines TRBV11-1 with TRBJ2-7; the D gene could be TRBD1 or TRBD2 (5 bases each). The CDR3 contains 16 residues. Germline CDR1 is SGHAT and CDR2 is FQDESV (reference sequence). The germline V and J ends were trimmed by 2 bases and 0 bases, with 14 bases remaining between them. The CDR3 DNA reads as TGTGCCAGCAGCTTATTAGGGACCCTCAGCTCCTACGAGCAGTACTTC. Its translation: CASSLLGTLSSYEQYF.

The chain couples TRBV10-2 to TRBJ1-1; D might be TRBD1 (5 bases). This CDR3 contains 15 residues. Trimming cost V 4 bases and J 5 bases, with 17 bases left between them. Looked up from germline, CDR1 is WSHSY and CDR2 is SAAADI. For the CDR3, the DNA is TGCGCCAGCAGTGGAACCGGGACGGGGAATACTGAAGCTTTCTTT. Translation gives CASSGTGTGNTEAFF.

The chain couples TRBV6-1 to TRBJ1-4; D is perhaps TRBD1 (5 bases). V was clipped by 4 bases and J by 0 bases, with 12 bases between them. The germline gives CDR1 MNHNS, CDR2 SASEGT. The CDR3 consists of 16 residues. Written as DNA, the CDR3 is TGTGCCAGCAGTGTTCGCACGACAGCAACTAATGAAAAACTGTTTTTT. Translating gives CASSVRTTATNEKLFF.

The chain employs TRBV6-1 and TRBJ1-5; D call uncertain. CDR3 length equals 14 residues. Germline CDR1 reads MNHNS; CDR2 reads SASEGT. V was trimmed by 6 bases and J by 0 bases, leaving 9 bases between them. The CDR3 here is CASSQSYSNQPQHF. CDR3 in DNA: TGTGCCAGCAGCCAAAGCTATAGCAATCAGCCCCAGCATTTT.

The V call is TRBV19, the J call TRBJ2-4, with D perhaps matching TRBD1 (6 bases). Germline CDR1 LNHDA, CDR2 SQIVND (reference sequence). There are 16 residues in the CDR3. Trimming cost V 5 bases and J 0 bases, with 14 bases left between them. This CDR3 is CASSFGQNLAKNIQYF. As DNA, the CDR3 is TGTGCCAGTAGTTTCGGACAGAACTTAGCCAAAAACATTCAGTACTTC. The complete variable domain, with remaining parts taken from reference TRBV19 and TRBJ2-4, reads DGGITQSPKYLFRKEGQNVTLSCEQNLNHDAMYWYRQDPGQGLRLIYYSQIVNDFQKGDIAEGYSVSREKKESFPLTVTSAQKNPTAFYLCASSFGQNLAKNIQYFGAGTRLSVL.

The chain carries TRBV18 and TRBJ1-2; D unresolved. The germline V gene has CDR1 KGHSH and CDR2 LQKENI. The CDR3 loop spans 15 amino acids. Deletions cut 2 bases from V and 4 bases from J, with 14 bases between. CDR3 bases: TGTGCCAGCTCACCAGAAACAGCGTTCCCCTATGGCTACACCTTC. It yields the protein CASSPETAFPYGYTF.

The chain couples TRBV10-2 to TRBJ1-1; no definite D call. Trimming stripped 4 bases from V and 3 bases from J, with 15 bases between. The germline gives CDR1 WSHSY, CDR2 SAAADI. The length of the CDR3 is 15 residues. The chain's CDR3 is CASSAEPGRYTEAFF. The DNA of the CDR3 is TGCGCCAGCAGTGCGGAACCGGGTCGATACACTGAAGCTTTCTTT.

CDR3 region: CAISSGGEKLFF. The CDR3 DNA follows: TGTGCCATCAGTTCCGGTGGGGAAAAACTGTTTTTT. This chain joins TRBV10-3 and TRBJ1-4; D is ambiguous. The CDR3 has 12 residues. From germline, CDR1 is ENHRY and CDR2 SYGVKD. Trimming stripped 5 bases from V and 8 bases from J, with 9 bases between.

The genes are TRBV5-1 and TRBJ1-6; 11 bases align to TRBD1. The CDR3 runs to 15 residues. V was clipped by 5 bases and J by 9 bases; unmatched bases: 7. CDR1 and CDR2 from the germline V gene are SGHRS and YFSETQ. CDR3 bases: TGCGCCAGCAGTACAACCGGGACAGGGGGTTCACCCCTCCACTTT. The encoded protein is CASSTTGTGGSPLHF. The entire variable domain, with the rest obtained from reference TRBV5-1 and TRBJ1-6, is as follows: KAGVTQTPRYLIKTRGQQVTLSCSPISGHRSVSWYQQTPGQGLQFLFEYFSETQRNKGNFPGRFSGRQFSNSRSEMNVSTLELGDSALYLCASSTTGTGGSPLHFGNGTRLTVT.

This clone showed up just once. The chain recombines TRBV4-1 with TRBJ1-2, with a weak D call TRBD1 (5 bases). This CDR3 has 15 amino acids. V was pared by 1 base and J by 4 bases, with 13 bases between. Germline CDR1 reads MGHRA; CDR2 reads YSYEKL. The CDR3 here is CASSQARQGRYGYTF. The CDR3 nucleotides read TGCGCCAGCAGCCAAGCCCGTCAGGGCCGCTATGGCTACACCTTC.

This rearrangement joins TRBV5-4 to TRBJ1-2; unclear D gene. V shed 4 bases and J shed 0 bases, with 13 bases lying between them. The CDR3 spans 15 residues. The V gene's germline CDR1 is SGHNT and CDR2 YYREEE (reference sequence). CDR3 nucleotide sequence: TGTGCCAGCAGCGCCCGCCCATCCGCTAACTATGGCTACACCTTC. Its translation: CASSARPSANYGYTF.